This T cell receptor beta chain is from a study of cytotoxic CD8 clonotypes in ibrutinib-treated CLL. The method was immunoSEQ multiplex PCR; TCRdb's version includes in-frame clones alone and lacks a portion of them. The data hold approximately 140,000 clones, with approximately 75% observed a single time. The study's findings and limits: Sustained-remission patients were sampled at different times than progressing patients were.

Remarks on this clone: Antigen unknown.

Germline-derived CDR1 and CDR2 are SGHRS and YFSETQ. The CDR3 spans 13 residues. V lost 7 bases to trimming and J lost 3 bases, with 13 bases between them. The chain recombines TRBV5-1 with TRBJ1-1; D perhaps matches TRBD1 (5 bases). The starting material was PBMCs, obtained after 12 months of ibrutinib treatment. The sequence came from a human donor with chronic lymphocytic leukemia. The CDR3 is CASQGFGDTEAFF. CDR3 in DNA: TGCGCCAGCCAGGGATTTGGGGACACTGAAGCTTTCTTT.